This entry lists 32 T cell receptor beta chains sequenced from one sample in a study of circulating CD8 cells and anti-PD-1 response in melanoma. The QIAseq Immune Repertoire TCR panel built the libraries from roughly 15 ng of total RNA. TCRdb re-called the reads with MiXCR, one entry per CDR3 protein. The profile shows 450 to 600 distinct CDR3 sequences, approximately 9.2% of them singletons. Four subsets defined by PD-1 and/or TIGIT were sorted from live CD3+CD8+TCRalphabeta+ cells. The source was CD8+ T cells from PBMCs, collected at baseline or after one month of anti-PD-1 therapy (not recorded which). Every receptor here comes from a human donor with melanoma.

In this sample, this clonotype is medium-sized. The genes are TRBV10-3 and TRBJ2-7; possibly TRBD2 for D (6 bases). CDR3 length equals 15 residues. V was cut by 4 bases and J by 0 bases, with 13 bases left in between. Germline V gene lookup returns CDR1 ENHRY and CDR2 SYGVKD. In nucleotides, the CDR3 is TGTGCCATCAGTGCCTTTAGCGGACTCTCCTACGAGCAGTACTTC. This sequence encodes CAISAFSGLSYEQYF.

By share, this clonotype ranks as large. The rearrangement uses TRBV20-1 and TRBJ1-1; TRBD1 is a possible D gene (5 bases). V was cut by 2 bases and J by 8 bases, with 18 bases left in between. This CDR3 contains 14 residues. Germline V gene data show CDR1 as DFQATT and CDR2 as SNEGSKA (reference sequence). This CDR3 is CSARSGTSPGEAFF. The CDR3 coding sequence is TGCAGTGCTAGATCCGGGACGTCTCCGGGGGAAGCTTTCTTT.

The rearrangement links TRBV2 to TRBJ1-4; 9 nucleotides match TRBD1. This CDR3 spans 13 amino acids. The V gene's germline CDR1 is SNHLY and CDR2 FYNNEI. V shed 6 bases and J 5 bases; nucleotides not matched to a gene: 1. The CDR3 here is CASRGQGNEKLFF. The CDR3 DNA reads as TGTGCCAGCAGGGGACAGGGAAATGAAAAACTGTTTTTT.

This clonotype is medium-sized by share. This chain links TRBV4-1 with TRBJ1-5; D unresolved. Germline CDR1 reads MGHRA; CDR2 reads YSYEKL. V was trimmed by 1 base and J by 7 bases, leaving 5 bases between them. The CDR3 is made up of 12 amino acids. CDR3 amino acids: CASSQVGQPQHF. The CDR3 region has the DNA TGCGCCAGCAGCCAAGTGGGGCAGCCCCAGCATTTT.

This clonotype is labeled medium-sized. The rearrangement links TRBV7-2 to TRBJ2-7, with 9 bases that match TRBD1. The CDR3 is made up of 16 amino acids. V was clipped by 5 bases and J by 3 bases; unmatched bases: 11. Germline V gene data show CDR1 as SGHTA and CDR2 as FQGNSA. The CDR3 region is CASSLRTDRGSYEQYF. Here the CDR3 DNA reads TGTGCCAGCAGCCTACGGACAGACAGGGGGAGCTACGAGCAGTACTTC. The entire variable domain, with the rest obtained from reference TRBV7-2 and TRBJ2-7, is as follows: GAGVSQSPSNKVTEKGKDVELRCDPISGHTALYWYRQSLGQGLEFLIYFQGNSAPDKSGLPSDRFSAERTGGSVSTLTIQRTQQEDSAVYLCASSLRTDRGSYEQYFGPGTRLTVT.

This clonotype qualifies as medium-sized. The chain has TRBV19 and TRBJ2-1; 11 bases agree with TRBD2. The V and J ends lost 3 bases and 2 bases, in that order; junction bases with no gene match: 0. CDR1 is LNHDA and CDR2 is SQIVND in the germline V gene (reference sequence). CDR3 length: 15 residues. This CDR3 reads CASSMTSGTYNEQFF. The DNA of the CDR3 is TGTGCCAGTAGTATGACTAGCGGGACCTACAATGAGCAGTTCTTC. Full variable domain (outside the CDR3, taken from reference TRBV19 and TRBJ2-1): DGGITQSPKYLFRKEGQNVTLSCEQNLNHDAMYWYRQDPGQGLRLIYYSQIVNDFQKGDIAEGYSVSREKKESFPLTVTSAQKNPTAFYLCASSMTSGTYNEQFFGPGTRLTVL.

Judged by abundance, this clonotype is hyperexpanded. The J gene is TRBJ1-6, the V gene TRBV24-1; D may be TRBD1 (6 bases). V was shortened by 9 bases and J by 9 bases, with 35 bases between the two germline ends. Germline V gene lookup returns CDR1 KGHDR and CDR2 SFDVKD. This CDR3 has 20 amino acids. DNA of the CDR3: TGTGCCACCGCCGTCCCCGACCGGCAGGGGAGTTTATATTTCGGTTCACCCCTCCACTTT. It is translated as CATAVPDRQGSLYFGSPLHF.

This clonotype qualifies as large. The chain joins TRBV19 to TRBJ2-1, with 11 bases matching TRBD2. The CDR3 covers 15 residues. With V trimmed by 4 bases and J by 4 bases, 3 bases remained unmatched. In germline, CDR1 is LNHDA, CDR2 SQIVND (reference sequence). The CDR3 sequence is CASSTTSGDYNEQFF. The CDR3, as DNA: TGTGCCAGTAGTACGACTAGCGGGGATTACAATGAGCAGTTCTTC.

This clonotype is medium-sized in the sample. CDR3 coding DNA: TGTGCCAGCAGCCCTATAGCGGGGGCCCTGGGCGAGCAGTACTTC. It translates to CASSPIAGALGEQYF. The chain is built from TRBV3-1 and TRBJ2-7; the match to TRBD2 covers 9 bases. Germline V gives CDR1 LGHDT, CDR2 YNNKEL (reference sequence). V lost 4 bases and J lost 6; bases outside the gene matches: 10. The CDR3 runs to 15 residues.

This clonotype is termed medium-sized (0.01 to 0.1%). The chain couples TRBV6-1 to TRBJ1-1, with a tentative D call TRBD1 (5 bases). V lost 6 bases and J 7 bases, leaving 15 bases between the germline ends. Germline V gene lookup returns CDR1 MNHNS and CDR2 SASEGT. CDR3 size: 13 residues. The CDR3 reads CASRGPQGNEAFF. Here the CDR3 DNA reads TGTGCCAGCAGAGGACCCCAGGGAAATGAAGCTTTCTTT.

Judged by abundance, this clonotype is medium-sized. V and J are TRBV4-2 and TRBJ2-7; possible D gene TRBD1, 5 bases. This CDR3 is 14 amino acids long. The V and J ends lost 2 bases and 5 bases respectively, with 13 bases between them. Germline lookup yields CDR1 LGHNA and CDR2 YNFKEQ. CDR3 coding DNA: TGTGCCAGCAGCCAAATCGCAGGGCCGCACGAGCAGTACTTC. Translation: CASSQIAGPHEQYF.

This clonotype counts as medium-sized. The chain recombines TRBV7-9 with TRBJ2-7; the match to TRBD2 covers 10 bases. CDR1 and CDR2 (germline): SEHNR, FQNEAQ (reference sequence). CDR3 length: 14 amino acids. Losses at the gene ends were 5 bases for V and 5 bases for J; bases not matched to a gene: 6. In nucleotides, the CDR3 is TGTGCCAGCAGCGGCGCTAGCGGGGGAAACGAGCAGTACTTC. Residues: CASSGASGGNEQYF.

This clonotype ranks as large (0.1 to 1%). The chain combines TRBV7-8 with TRBJ1-6, with a tentative D call TRBD1 (6 bases). The CDR3 runs to 18 residues. The V gene's germline CDR1 is SGHVS and CDR2 FQNEAQ. Trimming left V 1 base short and J 10 bases short, with 23 bases between. The CDR3 bases are TGTGCCAGCAGCTTAGAACCTCGTGCTGGGGGCCGTGGGTCACCCCTCCACTTT. Its protein product is CASSLEPRAGGRGSPLHF.

In regard to this clonotype: This sequence may be a read error, since a much larger clone differs from it by one base. The CDR3 DNA reads TGTGCCTCCAGCTTCGATAGGTACTACGAGCAGTACTTC. Protein sequence: CASSFDRYYEQYF. The chain uses TRBV28 and TRBJ2-7; D gene unclear. The ends were cut back, 11 bases at V and 3 bases at J, with 17 bases in the middle. Germline lookup yields CDR1 MDHEN and CDR2 SYDVKM. The CDR3 covers 13 residues.

This clonotype is judged medium-sized. The chain carries TRBV27 and TRBJ2-1; tentatively, D is TRBD2 (6 bases). The CDR3 runs to 14 residues. Deletions cut 6 bases from V and 1 base from J, with 10 bases between. CDR1 is MNHEY, CDR2 SMNVEV, per germline (reference sequence). The CDR3 here is CASRTSGSYNEQFF. The DNA of the CDR3 is TGTGCCAGCAGGACGAGCGGGTCCTACAATGAGCAGTTCTTC.

Relative to its sample, this clonotype is large (0.1 to 1%). The chain uses TRBV29-1 and TRBJ2-3, with TRBD1 as a possible D gene (6 bases). This CDR3 is 14 amino acids long. The V gene lost 7 bases and the J gene lost 6 bases, with 20 bases spanning the gap. Germline CDR1 SQVTM, CDR2 ANQGSEA. CDR3 DNA sequence: TGCAGCGCTGATGACAGGCCTGGGTCTGATACGCAGTATTTT. Translated: CSADDRPGSDTQYF.

This clonotype is categorized as large. The rearrangement joins TRBV20-1 to TRBJ2-7; 12 nucleotides agree with TRBD2. The V gene end was trimmed by 3 bases and the J gene end by 2 bases; junction bases not matched to a gene: 2. Germline CDR1 and CDR2: DFQATT and SNEGSKA (reference sequence). The CDR3 totals 14 residues. Written as DNA, the CDR3 is TGCAGTGCTAGGACTAGCGGGGGCCCCTACGAGCAGTACTTC. Protein product: CSARTSGGPYEQYF.

In this sample, this clonotype is medium-sized. This chain joins TRBV5-5 and TRBJ2-7; D might be TRBD1 or TRBD2, each matching 7 bases. The ends were cut back, 1 base at V and 1 base at J, with 21 bases in the middle. The CDR3 loop spans 18 amino acids. Germline CDR1 and CDR2: SGHKS and YYEKEE (reference sequence). As DNA, the CDR3 is TGTGCCAGCAGCTTGTACCGACTTCAGGGGGGGACTTCCTACGAGCAGTACTTC. Translation: CASSLYRLQGGTSYEQYF.

This clonotype is judged large (0.1 to 1%). The chain uses TRBV20-1 and TRBJ1-5, with D possibly matching TRBD1 (5 bases). This CDR3 spans 17 amino acids. Per germline, CDR1 DFQATT and CDR2 SNEGSKA (reference sequence). Trimming removed 6 bases from V and 2 bases from J, with 23 bases in between. The CDR3 DNA sequence: TGCAGTGCAACTGGTCAGGCGATCCAGGGAGGCAATCAGCCCCAGCATTTT. As protein: CSATGQAIQGGNQPQHF.

In its sample, this clonotype ranks as large. The chain combines TRBV4-1 with TRBJ2-7; a weak D match, TRBD1 (6 bases). CDR3 size: 13 residues. In germline, CDR1 is MGHRA, CDR2 YSYEKL. V lost 3 bases and J lost 5, with 11 bases in between. The CDR3 sequence: CASSQGAEDEQYF. DNA for the CDR3: TGCGCCAGCAGCCAGGGGGCAGAGGACGAGCAGTACTTC.

This clonotype is large in the sample. This sequence joins TRBV20-1 and TRBJ2-1, with 7 bases fitting TRBD2. CDR1 DFQATT and CDR2 SNEGSKA come from the germline V gene (reference sequence). After removal of 5 bases from V and 8 bases from J, the junction contained 12 bases not matched to a gene. The CDR3 has 14 residues. The CDR3 spells CSAWTRRAEDEQFF. Here the CDR3 DNA reads TGCAGTGCTTGGACTAGGAGGGCTGAAGATGAGCAGTTCTTC.

Within the sample, this clonotype is large. The chain combines TRBV4-1 with TRBJ2-5, with TRBD1 matching over 8 bases. Looked up from germline, CDR1 is MGHRA and CDR2 is YSYEKL. V gave up 0 bases and J gave up 7 bases; unmatched junction bases: 7. The CDR3 totals 15 residues. The CDR3 sequence is CASSQETGALGTQYF. In DNA form, the CDR3 reads TGCGCCAGCAGCCAAGAGACAGGGGCCTTAGGGACCCAGTACTTC.

This clonotype was detected a few times. The chain's CDR3 is CASSFLTRDTPAKDTQYF. The CDR3 DNA follows: TGTGCCAGCAGTTTCCTAACCCGGGACACCCCAGCGAAGGATACGCAGTATTTT. The rearrangement uses TRBV28 and TRBJ2-3, with a possible D match to TRBD1 (6 bases). In germline, CDR1 is MDHEN, CDR2 SYDVKM. With 3 bases removed from V and 6 bases from J, the gap between germline ends came to 25 bases. CDR3 length: 18 residues.

On this clonotype: This may arise from a read error, as a much more abundant clone is one base away. The chain employs TRBV28 and TRBJ2-7, with a tentative D call TRBD2 (5 bases). CDR3 length: 14 residues. In germline, CDR1 is MDHEN, CDR2 SYDVKM. This CDR3 reads CASGLLERRYEQYF. As DNA, the CDR3 is TGTGCCAGCGGTTTATTAGAGCGGCGCTACGAGCAGTACTTC.

In its sample, this clonotype is medium-sized (0.01 to 0.1%). This rearrangement joins TRBV4-3 to TRBJ2-3; the D is unclear. The germline V gene encodes CDR1 LGHNA and CDR2 YSLEER. The CDR3 runs to 13 residues. Trimming took 0 bases from V and 6 from J, leaving 7 bases between them. The CDR3 is CASSQDIKDTQYF. The CDR3 DNA sequence: TGCGCCAGCAGCCAAGATATTAAGGATACGCAGTATTTT.

This clonotype is medium-sized (0.01 to 0.1%) within its sample. The CDR3 region is CSVSSGGASYNEQFF. CDR3 bases: TGCAGCGTTTCTAGCGGGGGGGCTTCCTACAATGAGCAGTTCTTC. This chain links TRBV29-1 with TRBJ2-1; 12 bases are shared with TRBD2. CDR3 size: 15 residues. Germline V gene data show CDR1 as SQVTM and CDR2 as ANQGSEA. Trimming at V came to 5 bases and at J to 1 base, leaving 3 bases not matched to a gene.

In its sample, this clonotype is medium-sized. The chain carries TRBV7-2 and TRBJ2-3, with D perhaps matching TRBD1 or TRBD2 (6 bases each). Germline assignment: CDR1 SGHTA and CDR2 FQGNSA. V was trimmed by 5 bases and J by 6 bases, leaving 15 bases between them. The CDR3 has 14 residues. CDR3: CASSPVGGADTQYF. DNA for the CDR3: TGTGCCAGCAGCCCCGTCGGGGGCGCGGATACGCAGTATTTT.

This clonotype was recorded a few times. J is TRBJ1-5 and V is TRBV28; D ambiguous. The CDR3 has 12 residues. Germline lookup yields CDR1 MDHEN and CDR2 SYDVKM. V was pared by 7 bases and J by 9 bases, with 13 bases between. The CDR3 loop reads CASTRPRGPQHF. The CDR3 coding sequence is TGTGCCAGCACCAGACCCCGGGGGCCCCAGCATTTT.

This clonotype is large by share. This could be a read error, since a much larger clone is one nucleotide away. The chain combines TRBV19 with TRBJ1-5; no definite D call. The V gene lost 3 bases and the J gene lost 7 bases, with 10 bases spanning the gap. Germline V gene sequence: CDR1 LNHDA, CDR2 SQIVND (reference sequence). The CDR3 loop spans 13 amino acids. The CDR3 nucleotides read TGTGCCAGTAGTATCGGAGGAAGGCAGCCCCAGCATTTT. It is translated as CASSIGGRQPQHF.

This clonotype occurred a few times. The rearrangement uses TRBV29-1 and TRBJ1-1, with 7 bases fitting TRBD1. Trimming removed 4 bases from V and 2 bases from J; junction bases left unmatched: 4. Germline CDR1 and CDR2: SQVTM and ANQGSEA. The CDR3 is 13 amino acids. In nucleotides, the CDR3 is TGCAGCGTTGGGACAGGTTCAAACACTGAAGCTTTCTTT. As protein: CSVGTGSNTEAFF.

By frequency in the sample, this clonotype is medium-sized. This chain uses TRBV20-1 with TRBJ1-5; possible D gene TRBD1, 5 bases. The CDR3 length is 17 residues. V was pared by 4 bases and J by 2 bases, with 21 bases between. CDR1 is DFQATT, CDR2 SNEGSKA, per germline (reference sequence). CDR3 loop: CSATGQGIPRGNQPQHF. The CDR3 DNA sequence: TGCAGTGCTACCGGACAAGGGATCCCCCGAGGCAATCAGCCCCAGCATTTT.

By its share, this clonotype is medium-sized. The chain links TRBV19 to TRBJ2-7, with a possible D match to TRBD2 (7 bases). V lost 3 bases to trimming and J lost 2 bases, with 14 bases between them. The CDR3 contains 15 residues. The germline CDR1 and CDR2 sequences are LNHDA and SQIVND (reference sequence). The CDR3 region is CASSMAGGGTYEQYF. DNA for the CDR3: TGTGCCAGTAGTATGGCCGGCGGGGGCACCTACGAGCAGTACTTC.